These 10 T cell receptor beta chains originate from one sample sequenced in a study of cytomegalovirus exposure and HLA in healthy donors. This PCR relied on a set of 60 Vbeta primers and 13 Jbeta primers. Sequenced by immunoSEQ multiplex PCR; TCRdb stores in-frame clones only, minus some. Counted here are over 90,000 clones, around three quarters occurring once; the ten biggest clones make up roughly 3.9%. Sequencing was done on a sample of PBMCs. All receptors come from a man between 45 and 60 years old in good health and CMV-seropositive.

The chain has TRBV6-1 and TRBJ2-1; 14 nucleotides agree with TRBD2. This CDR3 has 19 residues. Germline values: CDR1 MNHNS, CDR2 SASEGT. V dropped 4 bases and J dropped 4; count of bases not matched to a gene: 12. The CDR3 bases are TGTGCCAGCAGTGCATCCGGGACTAGCGGGAGTTCTAAGTACAATGAGCAGTTCTTC. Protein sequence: CASSASGTSGSSKYNEQFF.

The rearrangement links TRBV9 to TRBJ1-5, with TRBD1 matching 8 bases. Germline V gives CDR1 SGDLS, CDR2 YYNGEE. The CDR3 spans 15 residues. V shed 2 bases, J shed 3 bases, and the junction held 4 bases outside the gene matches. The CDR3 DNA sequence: TGTGCCAGCAGCGTCGGACAGGGCCCCAATCAGCCCCAGCATTTT. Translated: CASSVGQGPNQPQHF.

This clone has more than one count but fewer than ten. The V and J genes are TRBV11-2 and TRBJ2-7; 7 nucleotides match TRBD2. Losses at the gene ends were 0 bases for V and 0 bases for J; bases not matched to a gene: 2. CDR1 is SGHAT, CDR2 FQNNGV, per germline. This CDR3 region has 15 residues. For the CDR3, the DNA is TGTGCCAGCAGCTTAGAAGGCGGGAGCTCCTACGAGCAGTACTTC. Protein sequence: CASSLEGGSSYEQYF.

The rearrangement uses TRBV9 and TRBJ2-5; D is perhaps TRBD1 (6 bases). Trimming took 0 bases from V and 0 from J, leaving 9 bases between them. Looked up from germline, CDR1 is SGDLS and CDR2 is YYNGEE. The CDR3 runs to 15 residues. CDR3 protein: CASSVGSGDQETQYF. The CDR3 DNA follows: TGTGCCAGCAGCGTAGGGTCAGGGGACCAAGAGACCCAGTACTTC.

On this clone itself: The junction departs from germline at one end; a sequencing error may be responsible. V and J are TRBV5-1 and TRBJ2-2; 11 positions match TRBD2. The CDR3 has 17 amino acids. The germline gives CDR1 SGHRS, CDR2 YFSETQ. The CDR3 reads CASRLGGTSGNTGELFF. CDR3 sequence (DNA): TGCGCCAGCAGGTTGGGCGGGACTAGCGGGAACACCGGGGAGCTGTTTTTT.

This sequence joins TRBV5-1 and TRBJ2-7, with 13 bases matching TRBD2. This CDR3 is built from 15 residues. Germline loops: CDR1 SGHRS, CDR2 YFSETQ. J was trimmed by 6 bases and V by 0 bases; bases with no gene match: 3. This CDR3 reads CASSLVGLAGVEQYF. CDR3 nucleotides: TGCGCCAGCAGCTTGGTTGGACTAGCGGGAGTCGAGCAGTACTTC.

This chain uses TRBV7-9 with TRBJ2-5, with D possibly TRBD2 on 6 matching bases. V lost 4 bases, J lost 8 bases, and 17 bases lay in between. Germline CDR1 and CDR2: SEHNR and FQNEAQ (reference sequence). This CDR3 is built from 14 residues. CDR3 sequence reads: CASSSRVGTLTQYF. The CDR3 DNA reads TGTGCCAGCAGCTCCAGGGTCGGGACTCTAACCCAGTACTTC.

In nucleotides, the CDR3 is TGTGCCAGCAGCCCACTAGCGGGAGGTTCTGGGGAGCAGTACTTC. Translated, it gives CASSPLAGGSGEQYF. V is TRBV7-3 and J is TRBJ2-7; 12 bases are a match to TRBD2. The V and J ends lost 5 bases and 7 bases, in that order; junction bases with no gene match: 9. This CDR3 contains 15 residues. The germline V gene encodes CDR1 SGHTA and CDR2 FQGTGA. Full variable domain (outside the CDR3, taken from reference TRBV7-3 and TRBJ2-7): GAGVSQTPSNKVTEKGKYVELRCDPISGHTALYWYRQSLGQGPEFLIYFQGTGAADDSGLPNDRFFAVRPEGSVSTLKIQRTERGDSAVYLCASSPLAGGSGEQYFGPGTRLTVT.

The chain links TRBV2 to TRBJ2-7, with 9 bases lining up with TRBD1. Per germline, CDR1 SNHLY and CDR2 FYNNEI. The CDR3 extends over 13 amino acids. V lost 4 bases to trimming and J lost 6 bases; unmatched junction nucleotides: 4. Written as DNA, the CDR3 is TGTGCCAGCAGTGGCGACAGGGGGATCGAGCAGTACTTC. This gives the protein CASSGDRGIEQYF.

The CDR3 here is CASSVLDRVRDTEAFF. Here the CDR3 DNA reads TGTGCCAGCAGCGTCTTGGACAGGGTGCGGGACACTGAAGCTTTCTTT. The chain joins TRBV9 to TRBJ1-1; 8 nucleotides line up with TRBD1. Germline V gene sequence: CDR1 SGDLS, CDR2 YYNGEE. Trimming took 2 bases from V and 3 from J; bases not matched to a gene: 9. This CDR3 has 16 amino acids.